One sample yielded the 7 T cell receptor beta chains listed below, sequenced in a study of T cell responses to AZD1222 COVID-19 vaccine. Clones were sequenced by immunoSEQ multiplex PCR, and TCRdb holds only the in-frame ones, with some missing. The top ten hold roughly 4.2% of the sample, which has 95,000 to 150,000 clones, under 90% seen once. The sample consisted of peripheral blood, taken on day 0 of AZD1222 vaccination. Every receptor here comes from an adult in good health.

The rearrangement uses TRBV4-1 and TRBJ2-7, with 9 bases aligning to TRBD2. The CDR3 consists of 17 residues. V shed 1 base, J shed 0 bases, and the junction held 7 bases outside the gene matches. CDR1 is MGHRA, CDR2 YSYEKL, per germline. CDR3 in DNA: TGCGCCAGCAGCCAAGGGGCAGCGGGGGGACCCTCCTACGAGCAGTACTTC. Protein product: CASSQGAAGGPSYEQYF.

The gene calls are TRBV10-3 and TRBJ2-7; D may be TRBD2 (6 bases). This CDR3 is built from 17 residues. CDR1 ENHRY and CDR2 SYGVKD come from the germline V gene. V was cut by 3 bases and J by 3 bases, with 21 bases left in between. The CDR3 loop reads CAISDFLGGHLDYEQYF. For the CDR3, the DNA is TGTGCCATCAGTGACTTCCTGGGAGGACACCTAGACTACGAGCAGTACTTC.

This clone occurred a few times. The chain employs TRBV5-4 and TRBJ2-5; D gene uncertain. The CDR3 contains 15 residues. Germline V gene lookup returns CDR1 SGHNT and CDR2 YYREEE (reference sequence). V was pared by 4 bases and J by 5 bases, with 18 bases between. CDR3 loop: CASSLVGTLRETQYF. The CDR3 DNA reads TGTGCCAGCAGCCTGGTTGGCACCCTCCGGGAGACCCAGTACTTC.

This rearrangement joins TRBV19 to TRBJ1-6; weak D call: TRBD1 (6 bases). Germline CDR1 reads LNHDA; CDR2 reads SQIVND (reference sequence). V was cut by 4 bases and J by 2 bases, with 9 bases left in between. CDR3 length: 15 amino acids. The CDR3 here is CASSTGQTYNSPLHF. Written as DNA, the CDR3 is TGTGCCAGTAGTACAGGACAGACCTATAATTCACCCCTCCACTTT.

The rearrangement uses TRBV19 and TRBJ1-1, with 7 nucleotides matching TRBD1. The CDR3 runs to 17 residues. The V gene's germline CDR1 is LNHDA and CDR2 SQIVND (reference sequence). The V and J ends lost 4 bases and 1 base, in that order; junction bases with no gene match: 12. In DNA, the CDR3 is TGTGCCAGTAGTACCAGACAGGGTTATGGTACGAACACTGAAGCTTTCTTT. Translation: CASSTRQGYGTNTEAFF.

The chain uses TRBV18 and TRBJ1-1; D might be TRBD1 (6 bases). This CDR3 has 14 amino acids. Per germline, CDR1 KGHSH and CDR2 LQKENI. Trimming shortened V by 6 bases and J by 7 bases, and 18 bases separated the two germline ends. The DNA of the CDR3 is TGTGCCAGCTCCCCCAGTGTGAGGGGGTATGAAGCTTTCTTT. This codes for CASSPSVRGYEAFF.

This chain uses TRBV19 with TRBJ2-3, with D perhaps TRBD2 (6 bases). V lost 9 bases, J lost 4 bases, and 14 bases lay in between. CDR1 is LNHDA and CDR2 is SQIVND in the germline V gene (reference sequence). This CDR3 spans 13 amino acids. CDR3 amino acids: CASSRLVADTQYF. Written as DNA, the CDR3 is TGTGCCAGCAGTCGACTAGTCGCAGATACGCAGTATTTT. The whole variable domain, filled in from reference TRBV19 and TRBJ2-3, reads DGGITQSPKYLFRKEGQNVTLSCEQNLNHDAMYWYRQDPGQGLRLIYYSQIVNDFQKGDIAEGYSVSREKKESFPLTVTSAQKNPTAFYLCASSRLVADTQYFGPGTRLTVL.